The T cell receptor beta chain described here comes from a study of blood T cells in healthy people across ages. Findings and caveats of the study: Naive and antigen-experienced cells were not separated, limiting conclusive comparison. A greater number of naive CD4+ cells and higher diversity distinguished long-lived donors from aged donors. Older age went with lower TCR beta diversity per million T cells, in a roughly linear way. With donor CMV status unknown, expanded clonotype changes were possibly confounded.

Sample-barcoded 5' priming and a J-beta primer mix drove a second PCR of 7 to 11 cycles. TCRdb re-called the 5' RACE reads through MiXCR, storing one row per CDR3 protein. The sample comprises roughly 1.7 million distinct CDR3 sequences, roughly 30% of which are singletons, and roughly 10% rests with the top ten. About this clonotype itself: Antigen unknown.

The CDR3 consists of 14 residues. Germline V gene lookup returns CDR1 DFQATT and CDR2 SNEGSKA (reference sequence). This rearrangement joins TRBV20-1 to TRBJ2-5, with 7 bases identical to TRBD2. Matching the DNA end better, TRBJ2-7 makes the J call doubtful. Sequencing was done on a sample of blood. The sequence derives from a young woman in good health. CDR3 coding DNA: TGCAGTGCTAGGAGAACGGGGGGTACGGGCGAGCAGTACTTC. Translation gives CSARRTGGTGEQYF.